Given below is one T cell receptor beta chain in context. Its antigen is unknown. PCR used 60 Vbeta primers and 13 Jbeta primers. Generated by immunoSEQ multiplex PCR, the TCRdb table keeps only in-frame clones and is missing some. The table includes about 210,000 clones, around 80% detected once. CDR3 length: 14 residues. J gave up 4 bases and V 6 bases, and 5 bases lay outside the gene matches. Germline V CDR1 and CDR2: MNHEY, SVGAGI. The sample belongs to a study of cytomegalovirus exposure and HLA in healthy donors. Study-level findings and limits: In a later analysis, most CMV-associated TCR beta chains appeared HLA-restricted. CMV serostatus was the only immune exposure information that was available. Reports indicated that the classifier achieved high specificity and sensitivity in diagnosing cytomegalovirus status. As a later analysis showed, a missense DCLRE1C variant was linked to trimming of TCR beta V- and J-genes.

The sample taken for sequencing was PBMCs. V and J are TRBV6-5 and TRBJ2-7; the match to TRBD1 covers 11 bases. The source of this sequence is a man aged 40-50 years in good health and CMV-seropositive. CDR3 sequence: CASRRGQGAYEQYV. CDR3 in DNA: TGTGCCAGCAGACGCGGACAGGGGGCTTACGAGCAGTACGTC.